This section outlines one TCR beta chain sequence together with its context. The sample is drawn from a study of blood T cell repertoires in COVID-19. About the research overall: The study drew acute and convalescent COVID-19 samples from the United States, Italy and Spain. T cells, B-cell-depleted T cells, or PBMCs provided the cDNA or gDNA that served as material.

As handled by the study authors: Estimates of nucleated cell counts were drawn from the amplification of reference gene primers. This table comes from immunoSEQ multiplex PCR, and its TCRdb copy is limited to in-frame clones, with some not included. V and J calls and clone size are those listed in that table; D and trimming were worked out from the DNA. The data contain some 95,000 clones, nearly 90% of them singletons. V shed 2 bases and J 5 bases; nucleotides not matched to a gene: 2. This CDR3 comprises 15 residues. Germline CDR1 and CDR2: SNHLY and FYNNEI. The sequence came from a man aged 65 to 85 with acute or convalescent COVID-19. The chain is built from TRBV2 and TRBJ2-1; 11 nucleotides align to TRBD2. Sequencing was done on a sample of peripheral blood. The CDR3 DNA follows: TGTGCCAGCAGTGAAAGACTAGCGGGGAACAATGAGCAGTTCTTC. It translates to CASSERLAGNNEQFF.